This T cell receptor (beta chain) was recorded in a study of identical twins (dated by TCRdb to about 2016). The study in broad terms: TCR alpha and beta repertoires from monozygotic twins, unrelated adults of various ages and cord blood were deep-sequenced to test whether fetal clonotypes persist. To rule out contamination, the twin experiments were replicated at different times with different library preparation protocols. Paper-wide results and their limitations: Conclusions relied on cross-sectional statistical analysis, since the same donors could not be followed over many years. Out-of-frame TCR alpha sharing in monozygotic twins was systematically underestimated by recombination models, whereas sharing between unrelated individuals was in agreement with the recombination models. Abundant cord blood beta clonotypes had fewer insertions, young adult naive repertoires showed a similar but weaker trend, and memory repertoires showed no such trend. Out-of-frame TCR alpha sequences shared between twins showed an excess of low generation-probability sequences compared with coincidental sharing between unrelated individuals. The excess sharing between twins in beta out-of-frame sequences was weaker because fewer shared sequences reduced the signal-to-noise ratio. Zero-insertion analyses could be partly confounded by invariant T cells such as MAIT and iNKT, though diverse VJ usage argued against such confounding for most clonotypes.

There are many counts of this clonotype. The antigen this receptor binds is unknown. Within one base of it there is no much larger clone, and no base qualities were kept. Inclusive of the bounding cysteine and phenylalanine, the CDR3 is 15 residues long. Only the CDR3 region is kept as DNA, spanning 45 bases read in frame from base 1. Based on the germline V gene, the CDR1 and CDR2 sequences are SGHTA and FQGTGA. Deletion took 5 bases off V and 4 bases off J, with a span of 16 bases between the germline ends. Library prep was done by 5' RACE. The data were produced on an Illumina HiSeq 2000. Template switching introduced a universal primer binding site; the final cDNA contained a unique molecular identifier, enabling accurate counting of TCR cDNA molecules. First-strand cDNA for TCR alpha and beta chains was synthesized from specific primers in the conserved constant-segment region. To control for contamination, each cDNA library was double barcoded with a SMART-Mk sample barcode plus Illumina barcodes. Two successive PCR steps introduced TruSeq adapter sequences along with Illumina sample barcodes. Sequencing of the TCR alpha and beta cDNA libraries was done on the Illumina HiSeq platform using custom primers. Per the original workflow: Unique molecular identifiers were extracted from raw reads with MiGEC, and CDR3 positions were determined with MiXCR. For each individual, recombination models were inferred using an EM algorithm with the repgenHMM and IGoR tools. The tcR package in R was used for shared clonotype analysis, with sharing normalized by the product of cloneset sizes. Out-of-frame nonproductive sequences were analyzed to study raw recombination free of thymic and clonal selection effects. The public reads were run again by TCRdb, first through fastp at Q25 and then through MiXCR, and only productive beta chains were kept. Each entry is one CDR3 protein sequence, shown with its most common DNA and genes. The V and J calls were not made by the authors but by TCRdb's processing. In all, the sample holds a few hundred thousand distinct CDR3 sequences, and about 18% of those were seen once. The ten most abundant clones make up about 12% of the sample.

All donors were healthy Caucasians. The researchers also sequenced three unrelated adults who were not twins: a male aged 18 to 29, a male aged 50 to 60, and a female aged 50 to 60. Miltenyi CD45RO+ enrichment and human naive T-cell isolation kits were used to isolate memory (CD45RO+) and naive T cells from PBMC. Sequenced input: naive T cells sorted from blood. The cell subset or site label here, explained by the study, means: cells isolated with a human naive T-cell isolation kit. The chain employs TRBV7-3 and TRBJ2-3; a tentative D match to TRBD2 spans 5 bases. The sequence came from a man aged 45-60 years in good health. The DNA sequence follows: TGTGCCAGCAGCGCAAGAGGCGGGTGGGCAGATACGCAGTATTTT. This yields the protein CASSARGGWADTQYF. The variable domain in full, with residues beyond the CDR3 obtained from the reference TRBV7-3 and TRBJ2-3 genes, is GAGVSQTPSNKVTEKGKYVELRCDPISGHTALYWYRQSLGQGPEFLIYFQGTGAADDSGLPNDRFFAVRPEGSVSTLKIQRTERGDSAVYLCASSARGGWADTQYFGPGTRLTVL.